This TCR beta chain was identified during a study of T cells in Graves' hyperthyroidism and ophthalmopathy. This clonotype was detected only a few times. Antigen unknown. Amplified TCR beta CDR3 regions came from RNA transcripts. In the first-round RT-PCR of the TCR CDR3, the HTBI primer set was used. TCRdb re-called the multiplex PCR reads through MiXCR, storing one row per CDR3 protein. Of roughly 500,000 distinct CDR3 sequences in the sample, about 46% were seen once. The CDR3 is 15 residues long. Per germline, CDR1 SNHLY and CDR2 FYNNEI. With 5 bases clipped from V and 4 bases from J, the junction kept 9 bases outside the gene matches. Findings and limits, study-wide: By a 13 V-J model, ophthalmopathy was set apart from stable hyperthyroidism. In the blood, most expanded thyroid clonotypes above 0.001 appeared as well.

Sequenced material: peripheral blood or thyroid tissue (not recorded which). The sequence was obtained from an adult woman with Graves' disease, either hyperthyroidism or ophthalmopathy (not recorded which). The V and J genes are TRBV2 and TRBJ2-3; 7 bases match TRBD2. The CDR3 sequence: CASSPTTSWSDTQYF. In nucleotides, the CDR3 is TGTGCCAGCAGTCCGACGACTAGCTGGTCAGATACGCAGTATTTT.